This TCR beta chain was identified in a study of identical twins. Study-level points and caveats: Memory repertoires showed no such pattern, whereas abundant cord blood beta clonotypes carried fewer insertions.

Regarding this clonotype: As yet, its antigen is unknown.

Each CDR3 protein gets one entry after TCRdb re-called the 5' RACE reads with MiXCR. The sample records over 500,000 distinct CDR3 sequences, 20% to 25% being singletons. The junction had 11 bases not matched to a gene; V was cut back by 5 bases and J by 7 bases. The CDR3 has 15 amino acids. Germline CDR1 and CDR2: SEHNR and FQNEAQ (reference sequence). The same sample was also used in a study of T cells expressing NK-cell markers. That work adds: Investigators obtained TCR beta repertoires from sorted CD3+CD56+NKG2C+, CD3+CD56+NKG2C- and CD3+CD56-NKG2C+ T cells. About 1.0-7.5% of CD8+ T cells in about six donors belonged to dominant NKG2C+ clonotypes.

The receptor was isolated from a woman younger than 30 in good health. The rearrangement uses TRBV7-9 and TRBJ2-1; 7 nucleotides line up with TRBD2. The material sequenced was CD4+ T cells sorted from blood. This CDR3 reads CASSRGDYGRNEQFF. CDR3 nucleotides: TGTGCCAGCAGCCGAGGGGACTATGGTAGGAATGAGCAGTTCTTC.